This note documents a single TCR beta chain sequence. Its antigen is currently unknown. Profiling relied on immunoSEQ multiplex PCR, and the TCRdb table lists in-frame clones only, not all of them. The table includes tens of thousands of clones, approximately 95% detected once. V lost 3 bases to trimming and J lost 0 bases, with 17 bases between them. The CDR3 totals 17 residues. CDR1 and CDR2 from the germline V gene are SGDLS and YYNGEE. This record comes from a study of siplizumab effects on memory and regulatory T cells. Overall study findings and caveats: Memory cells that were CD4+ and unstimulated gave rise to alloreactive sequences, which siplizumab significantly reduced. Suppressive activity of Tregs proliferating in siplizumab cultures remained unconfirmed. Unstimulated naive T cells seemed to show more diversity than memory cells did, and they also seemed to be among the major contributors to the alloresponse. Relative to controls at less than 35%, mappable alloreactive CD4+ clones exhibited a mean Treg-derived proportion of over 60% with siplizumab.

The genes are TRBV9 and TRBJ2-3; the D gene is possibly TRBD1 (6 bases). The source material was CD8+ T cells sorted from blood. This TCR was recovered from a human donor in good health. The CDR3 DNA sequence: TGTGCCAGCAGCGCCCACGGGACACCTTCTAGCACAGATACGCAGTATTTT. It is translated as CASSAHGTPSSTDTQYF.